The 18 T cell receptor beta chains presented below share a single source sample, sequenced in a study of cytomegalovirus exposure and HLA in healthy donors. The PCR employed 60 Vbeta primers together with 13 Jbeta primers. Some clones are missing from TCRdb's copy, which holds only in-frame ones; the method was immunoSEQ multiplex PCR. In the table there are roughly 150,000 clones, roughly 79% of which are singletons. The sample taken for sequencing was PBMCs. Receptors were obtained from a male donor in good health and CMV-seronegative.

This chain links TRBV4-1 with TRBJ2-5, with TRBD2 matching 10 bases. The CDR3 loop spans 15 amino acids. V gave up 1 base and J gave up 1 base; unmatched junction bases: 0. Germline CDR1 reads MGHRA; CDR2 reads YSYEKL. The CDR3 DNA follows: TGCGCCAGCAGCCAAGTAGCGGGGGGCCAAGAGACCCAGTACTTC. This sequence encodes CASSQVAGGQETQYF.

This rearrangement joins TRBV15 to TRBJ2-7, with D maybe TRBD1 (5 bases). Germline V CDR1 and CDR2: LNHNV, YYDKDF (reference sequence). Trimming pared 0 bases from V and 4 bases from J, leaving 10 bases between. The CDR3 is 14 residues long. The CDR3 DNA is TGTGCCACCAGCAGAGATTACAGGCCTTACGAGCAGTACTTC. This encodes CATSRDYRPYEQYF.

The chain employs TRBV6-5 and TRBJ1-2; no reliable D call. Between the trimmed V and J ends, which lost 10 bases and 8 bases, there was a span of 26 bases. Germline V CDR1 and CDR2: MNHEY, SVGAGI. CDR3 size: 15 residues. CDR3 region: CATLSGGLGPQGYTF. For the CDR3, the DNA is TGTGCCACCCTCTCTGGAGGACTCGGCCCTCAGGGCTACACCTTC.

The chain uses TRBV19 and TRBJ1-2; a weak D match, TRBD1 (5 bases). The CDR3 consists of 13 residues. V gave up 3 bases and J gave up 6 bases, with 11 bases separating them. CDR1 and CDR2 from the germline V gene are LNHDA and SQIVND (reference sequence). The CDR3 here is CASSILQGNGYTF. CDR3 DNA sequence: TGTGCCAGTAGTATTCTCCAGGGAAATGGCTACACCTTC.

V and J are TRBV2 and TRBJ2-7, with TRBD1 matching over 9 bases. CDR3 length equals 15 residues. The junction had 10 bases not matched to a gene; V was cut back by 5 bases and J by 5 bases. The germline V gene encodes CDR1 SNHLY and CDR2 FYNNEI. The CDR3 loop reads CASSSPDRGGDEQYF. DNA of the CDR3: TGTGCCAGCAGTTCCCCGGACAGGGGAGGCGACGAGCAGTACTTC.

This chain links TRBV7-6 with TRBJ1-2, with D unresolved. CDR3 length: 13 residues. The germline V gene encodes CDR1 SGHVS and CDR2 FNYEAQ. The ends were cut back, 4 bases at V and 6 bases at J, with 12 bases in the middle. Written as DNA, the CDR3 is TGTGCCAGCAGCTCCGCCGGGAGCGATGGCTACACCTTC. Amino acid sequence: CASSSAGSDGYTF.

This rearrangement joins TRBV15 to TRBJ1-5, with 10 bases lining up with TRBD1. Per germline, CDR1 LNHNV and CDR2 YYDKDF (reference sequence). CDR3 size: 15 residues. After removal of 1 base from V and 9 bases from J, the junction contained 6 bases not matched to a gene. The chain's CDR3 is CATSRGGTGDGPQHF. In DNA, the CDR3 is TGTGCCACCAGCAGAGGAGGGACAGGGGACGGGCCCCAGCATTTT.

V gene TRBV7-2 combines with J gene TRBJ1-1; 9 bases are a match to TRBD1. V lost 1 base to trimming and J lost 4 bases; unmatched junction nucleotides: 4. CDR1 SGHTA and CDR2 FQGNSA come from the germline V gene. This CDR3 is 15 amino acids long. The CDR3: CASSLVGTGLTEAFF. In nucleotides, the CDR3 is TGTGCCAGCAGCTTAGTGGGGACAGGGCTCACTGAAGCTTTCTTT.

This clone was seen once. The V and J genes are TRBV4-1 and TRBJ2-5; D is possibly TRBD2 (6 bases). V lost 3 bases to trimming and J lost 5 bases, with 16 bases between them. Germline V gives CDR1 MGHRA, CDR2 YSYEKL. There are 15 residues in the CDR3. CDR3 in DNA: TGCGCCAGCAGCCACGAGGGCGGGGTCCCGGAGACCCAGTACTTC. Amino acids: CASSHEGGVPETQYF.

This chain connects TRBV7-5 to TRBJ2-5; the D call in the table, TRBD2, was not verified against the DNA. The DNA end favors TRBJ2-7, so the J call may be wrong. TRBV7-5 is noted as a pseudogene. The CDR3 is made up of 15 amino acids. In nucleotides, the CDR3 is TGTGCCAGAAGCCGGACGGGGAGGGAATACTACGAGCAGTACTTC. Protein: CARSRTGREYYEQYF.

This sequence joins TRBV5-4 and TRBJ2-1, with 9 bases identical to TRBD2. The CDR3 is made up of 16 amino acids. The V gene's germline CDR1 is SGHNT and CDR2 YYREEE (reference sequence). The V segment lost 4 bases and the J segment 1 base; nucleotides outside the gene matches: 6. The CDR3 DNA sequence: TGTGCCAGCAGCCCTGTAGCGGGAGCGTCCTACAATGAGCAGTTCTTC. Encoded protein: CASSPVAGASYNEQFF. The full variable domain, its missing parts supplied by reference TRBV5-4 and TRBJ2-1, is ETGVTQSPTHLIKTRGQQVTLRCSSQSGHNTVSWYQQALGQGPQFIFQYYREEENGRGNFPPRFSGLQFPNYSSELNVNALELDDSALYLCASSPVAGASYNEQFFGPGTRLTVL.

Notes on this clone: One end of the junction fails to match germline, which may point to a read error. The chain combines TRBV7-9 with TRBJ2-7; 8 bases are shared with TRBD1. Germline CDR1 reads SEHNR; CDR2 reads FQNEAQ (reference sequence). This CDR3 is built from 15 residues. This CDR3 reads CSSSRNGTGSYEQYF. CDR3 sequence (DNA): TGTTCCAGCAGCCGTAACGGGACAGGCTCCTACGAGCAGTACTTC.

CDR3 amino acids: CASSQPIDRGPPTYGYTF. CDR3 bases: TGCGCCAGCAGTCAACCGATTGACAGGGGGCCTCCTACCTATGGCTACACCTTC. This chain connects TRBV23-1 to TRBJ1-2; 10 bases align to TRBD1. TRBV23-1 is placed among ORFs of uncertain function. This CDR3 has 18 amino acids. The J segment lost 4 bases and the V segment lost 2 bases, leaving 13 bases of the junction unmatched.

This clone was detected only a few times. The chain recombines TRBV6-6 with TRBJ2-1; tentative D call: TRBD2 (5 bases). The CDR3 is 13 residues long. The germline V and J ends were trimmed by 2 bases and 6 bases, with 8 bases remaining between them. Germline V gene data show CDR1 as MNHNY and CDR2 as SVGAGI (reference sequence). The CDR3 reads CASSYGLANEQFF. The CDR3 nucleotides are TGTGCCAGCAGTTACGGTCTAGCCAATGAGCAGTTCTTC.

The V gene is TRBV7-8, the J gene TRBJ2-3; D may be TRBD1 (5 bases). Germline V lookup: CDR1 SGHVS, CDR2 FQNEAQ. The CDR3 loop spans 14 amino acids. V was clipped by 4 bases and J by 6 bases, with 14 bases between them. The CDR3 region is CASSSPMGQDTQYF. In nucleotides, the CDR3 is TGTGCCAGCAGCTCCCCTATGGGGCAGGATACGCAGTATTTT. Complete variable domain (other parts from reference TRBV7-8 and TRBJ2-3): GAGVSQSPRYKVAKRGQDVALRCDPISGHVSLFWYQQALGQGPEFLTYFQNEAQLDKSGLPSDRFFAERPEGSVSTLKIQRTQQEDSAVYLCASSSPMGQDTQYFGPGTRLTVL.

This sequence joins TRBV11-3 and TRBJ2-1, with TRBD1 identical over 9 bases. The germline CDR1 and CDR2 sequences are SGHNT and YENEEA. After removal of 6 bases from V and 7 bases from J, the junction contained 4 bases not matched to a gene. There are 13 residues in the CDR3. CDR3 region: CASRTTGGNEQFF. The CDR3 region has the DNA TGTGCCAGCAGAACGACAGGGGGTAATGAGCAGTTCTTC.

The chain uses TRBV5-1 and TRBJ1-2; possible D gene TRBD1, 6 bases. Germline V lookup: CDR1 SGHRS, CDR2 YFSETQ. Trimming took off 5 bases at V and 4 bases at J, with 18 bases between the two ends. The CDR3 has 15 amino acids. The chain's CDR3 is CASRQGTEPPYGYTF. CDR3 DNA: TGCGCCAGCAGGCAGGGGACCGAGCCCCCCTATGGCTACACCTTC. Together with reference TRBV5-1 and TRBJ1-2, the CDR3 gives the full variable domain: KAGVTQTPRYLIKTRGQQVTLSCSPISGHRSVSWYQQTPGQGLQFLFEYFSETQRNKGNFPGRFSGRQFSNSRSEMNVSTLELGDSALYLCASRQGTEPPYGYTFGSGTRLTVV.

CDR3 sequence reads: CASSLEGQGELFYTF. The CDR3 nucleotides are TGTGCCAGCAGCTTAGAAGGACAGGGCGAGCTCTTTTACACCTTC. The chain carries TRBV7-9 and TRBJ1-2; 8 bases fit TRBD1. CDR1 SEHNR and CDR2 FQNEAQ come from the germline V gene (reference sequence). This CDR3 has 15 amino acids. J lost 11 bases, V lost 1 base, and 12 bases had no gene match.